The sequence of this T cell receptor beta chain was determined in a study of T-cell memory formation after mild COVID-19. Study details: Most TCR clusters belonged to a single donor.

In germline, CDR1 is MNHEY, CDR2 SVGAGI. The CDR3 extends over 15 amino acids. Trimming stripped 5 bases from V and 0 bases from J, with 10 bases between. Points on this clonotype: Its antigen is unidentified.

Study-level results: Pre-infection memory already had some responding clones, implying cross-reactive memory joined.

Each CDR3 protein gets one entry after TCRdb re-called the 5' RACE reads with MiXCR. This sample has roughly 400,000 distinct CDR3 sequences, with 16% found just once. V and J are TRBV6-5 and TRBJ2-2; either TRBD1 or TRBD2 may fit D (5 bases each). This TCR derives from a young man who had mild COVID-19 (a few samples of this study predate the infection). Cell type and time point are not known. Specimen: PBMCs or a T cell subset sorted from them (not recorded which). CDR3 sequence: CASSRGTPNTGELFF. CDR3 sequence (DNA): TGTGCCAGCAGTCGAGGGACCCCGAACACCGGGGAGCTGTTTTTT.